Presented here are 23 T cell receptor beta chains from one specimen sequenced in a study of T cell responses to AZD1222 COVID-19 vaccine. Only in-frame clones appear in the TCRdb table, and some are missing; sequencing was by immunoSEQ multiplex PCR. The sample has around 60,000 clones, about 90% seen once. This specimen was peripheral blood, taken on day 0 of AZD1222 vaccination. All receptors come from an adult in good health.

The genes are TRBV3-1 (or the pseudogene TRBV3-2) and TRBJ1-1; D is unresolved. Germline CDR1 reads LGHDT; CDR2 reads YNNKEL (reference sequence). The CDR3 has 14 residues. Between the trimmed V and J ends, which lost 1 base and 4 bases, there was a span of 10 bases. CDR3 DNA sequence: TGTGCCAGCAGCCAAGGAGGGTTCTCCACTGAAGCTTTCTTT. It codes for CASSQGGFSTEAFF.

V is TRBV21-1 and J is TRBJ1-5; the D segment call TRBD1 is taken from the table without a DNA check. TRBV21-1 is labeled a pseudogene. The CDR3 is 16 amino acids. CDR3 sequence (DNA): TGTGCCAGCAGCGAAAACCGGGACAGGGGGCCTCAGCCCCAGCATTTT. It encodes CASSENRDRGPQPQHF.

Regarding this clone: This specimen includes other DNA sequences encoding the same CDR3. The V call is TRBV18, the J call TRBJ1-1, with 7 bases aligning to TRBD1. Germline CDR1 KGHSH, CDR2 LQKENI. V was clipped by 3 bases and J by 6 bases; unmatched bases: 4. The CDR3 runs 13 residues. Here the CDR3 reads CASSPRGTAEAFF. The CDR3 nucleotides are TGTGCCAGCTCACCCAGGGGGACCGCTGAAGCTTTCTTT.

The J gene is TRBJ1-5, the V gene TRBV6-5, with 11 bases identical to TRBD1. The ends lost 6 bases at V and 5 bases at J; junction bases unmatched: 6. The CDR3 loop spans 15 amino acids. Germline V gene data show CDR1 as MNHEY and CDR2 as SVGAGI. The DNA for the CDR3 is TGTGCCAGCAGCCTCGGGACAGGGGGATATCAGCCCCAGCATTTT. It specifies CASSLGTGGYQPQHF.

The rearrangement joins TRBV5-8 to TRBJ2-2; TRBD1 matches 7 bases. The CDR3 spans 13 residues. The ends lost 8 bases at V and 6 bases at J; junction bases unmatched: 7. In germline, CDR1 is SGHTS, CDR2 YDEGEE. The CDR3 coding sequence is TGTGCCAGAGACAGGGATGGCGCCGGGGAGCTGTTTTTT. Residues: CARDRDGAGELFF.

The gene calls are TRBV5-1 and TRBJ2-2, with a weak D call TRBD1 (5 bases). V shed 5 bases and J shed 1 base, with 9 bases lying between them. CDR3 length: 14 amino acids. The germline V gene has CDR1 SGHRS and CDR2 YFSETQ. The CDR3 DNA is TGCGCCAGCAGGGCAGGGTGGAACACCGGGGAGCTGTTTTTT. Protein sequence: CASRAGWNTGELFF.

The CDR3 is CASDRGSQPQHF. CDR3 DNA: TGTGCTAGCGACAGGGGATCTCAGCCCCAGCATTTT. This sequence joins TRBV12-5 and TRBJ1-5; 8 nucleotides agree with TRBD1. The germline CDR1 and CDR2 sequences are LGHNT and FRNRAP. The CDR3 is 12 amino acids. V shed 9 bases and J 6 bases; nucleotides not matched to a gene: 4. The whole variable domain, filled in from reference TRBV12-5 and TRBJ1-5, reads DARVTQTPRHKVTEMGQEVTMRCQPILGHNTVFWYRQTMMQGLELLAYFRNRAPLDDSGMPKDRFSAEMPDATLATLKIQPSEPRDSAVYFCASDRGSQPQHFGDGTRLSIL.

The chain couples TRBV7-9 to TRBJ1-2; D remains ambiguous. There are 14 residues in the CDR3. Between the trimmed V and J ends, which lost 4 bases and 8 bases, there was a span of 17 bases. From germline, CDR1 is SEHNR and CDR2 FQNEAQ (reference sequence). CDR3 DNA: TGTGCCAGCAGCTCCCAGCTTGGGGTGTTGGGCTACACCTTC. Protein: CASSSQLGVLGYTF. Together with reference TRBV7-9 and TRBJ1-2, the CDR3 gives the full variable domain: DTGVSQNPRHKITKRGQNVTFRCDPISEHNRLYWYRQTLGQGPEFLTYFQNEAQLEKSRLLSDRFSAERPKGSFSTLEIQRTEQGDSAMYLCASSSQLGVLGYTFGSGTRLTVV.

The V and J genes are TRBV13 and TRBJ1-2, with D uncertain. Germline values: CDR1 PRHDT, CDR2 FYEKMQ (reference sequence). V lost 0 bases and J lost 2, with 7 bases in between. CDR3 length: 14 residues. In DNA form, the CDR3 reads TGTGCCAGCAGCTTAGGACCCCAAAACTATGGCTACACCTTC. Protein product: CASSLGPQNYGYTF.

The chain recombines TRBV4-1 with TRBJ1-2; tentative D call: TRBD1 (6 bases). Germline V gene data show CDR1 as MGHRA and CDR2 as YSYEKL. Trimming took 1 base from V and 7 from J, leaving 16 bases between them. The CDR3 consists of 15 residues. As DNA, the CDR3 is TGCGCCAGCAGCCAAGCGGTCAGGGGCGAGGGTGGCTACACCTTC. As protein: CASSQAVRGEGGYTF.

The chain links TRBV6-5 to TRBJ1-5, with 8 bases fitting TRBD1. CDR1 is MNHEY and CDR2 is SVGAGI in the germline V gene. J was trimmed by 7 bases and V by 4 bases; bases with no gene match: 12. The CDR3 totals 16 residues. As DNA, the CDR3 is TGTGCCAGCAGTTCCTCACCGGGACAGGCGAGGCAGCCCCAGCATTTT. Translating gives CASSSSPGQARQPQHF.

J is TRBJ1-3 and V is TRBV4-1, with D uncertain. Germline V CDR1 and CDR2: MGHRA, YSYEKL. This CDR3 region has 16 residues. V lost 3 bases and J lost 0, with 12 bases in between. CDR3 nucleotide sequence: TGCGCCAGCAGCCAGGCCTCTGGCTCCTCTGGAAACACCATATATTTT. Translated: CASSQASGSSGNTIYF.

The chain is built from TRBV6-5 and TRBJ1-2, with D perhaps TRBD1 (6 bases). The CDR3 has 14 residues. Germline lookup yields CDR1 MNHEY and CDR2 SVGAGI. V gave up 6 bases and J gave up 3 bases, with 14 bases separating them. CDR3 residues: CASRQGPLDYGYTF. In nucleotides, the CDR3 is TGTGCCAGCAGACAGGGTCCTCTAGACTATGGCTACACCTTC.

The chain uses TRBV5-4 and TRBJ2-7; weak D call: TRBD1 (6 bases). With 0 bases removed from V and 6 bases from J, the gap between germline ends came to 13 bases. This CDR3 has 14 amino acids. Germline V gene lookup returns CDR1 SGHNT and CDR2 YYREEE (reference sequence). CDR3 DNA sequence: TGTGCCAGCAGCTTGGGTAACAGGGACGGCGAGCAGTACTTC. This sequence encodes CASSLGNRDGEQYF. The full variable domain, its missing parts supplied by reference TRBV5-4 and TRBJ2-7, is ETGVTQSPTHLIKTRGQQVTLRCSSQSGHNTVSWYQQALGQGPQFIFQYYREEENGRGNFPPRFSGLQFPNYSSELNVNALELDDSALYLCASSLGNRDGEQYFGPGTRLTVT.

V is TRBV13 and J is TRBJ1-3; D gene ambiguous. The CDR3 has 12 amino acids. Germline V gives CDR1 PRHDT, CDR2 FYEKMQ (reference sequence). Trimming pared 1 base from V and 7 bases from J, leaving 5 bases between. CDR3 DNA sequence: TGTGCCAGCAGCTTAGAACCTAACACCATATATTTT. Translated: CASSLEPNTIYF.

J is TRBJ1-6 and V is TRBV5-4, with D perhaps matching TRBD1 (6 bases). The CDR3 is 15 residues long. CDR1 SGHNT and CDR2 YYREEE come from the germline V gene (reference sequence). Between the trimmed V and J ends, which lost 0 bases and 8 bases, there was a span of 12 bases. CDR3 nucleotides: TGTGCCAGCAGCTTGGACGGGGGGCAGGATTCACCCCTCCACTTT. Translation: CASSLDGGQDSPLHF.

This chain uses TRBV13 with TRBJ2-1; D not resolved. The CDR3 loop spans 16 amino acids. The V and J ends lost 5 bases and 4 bases respectively, with 18 bases between them. Germline V gene sequence: CDR1 PRHDT, CDR2 FYEKMQ (reference sequence). The CDR3: CASSPRLSTSYNEQFF. CDR3 nucleotide sequence: TGTGCCAGCAGCCCCAGACTGTCAACCTCATACAATGAGCAGTTCTTC.

The chain employs TRBV9 and TRBJ2-7; 9 bases map to TRBD2. CDR3 length equals 15 residues. CDR1 is SGDLS and CDR2 is YYNGEE in the germline V gene. The V and J ends lost 0 bases and 4 bases, in that order; junction bases with no gene match: 5. CDR3 protein: CASSVAASGAYEQYF. CDR3 DNA: TGTGCCAGCAGCGTAGCAGCTAGCGGGGCTTACGAGCAGTACTTC.

This sequence joins TRBV2 and TRBJ1-6; no firm D call. Germline CDR1 reads SNHLY; CDR2 reads FYNNEI. The V end was cut by 3 bases, the J end by 8 bases, with 11 bases between. The CDR3 covers 14 residues. In DNA form, the CDR3 reads TGTGCCAGCAGTGACAGGCCTTACTATTCACCCCTCCACTTT. Its translation is CASSDRPYYSPLHF.

The chain combines TRBV5-6 with TRBJ2-3; D gene uncertain. This CDR3 is built from 13 residues. V was pared by 2 bases and J by 6 bases, with 10 bases between. Germline loops: CDR1 SGHDT, CDR2 YYEEEE. CDR3: CASSLGLPDTQYF. CDR3 coding DNA: TGTGCCAGCAGCTTAGGCCTACCGGATACGCAGTATTTT.

In this sample, this clone turned up once. The chain recombines TRBV2 with TRBJ2-7, with D tentatively TRBD2 (6 bases). The V gene's germline CDR1 is SNHLY and CDR2 FYNNEI. CDR3 length: 14 amino acids. V lost 7 bases and J lost 2, with 15 bases in between. This chain's CDR3 is CASNTGVLTYEQYF. CDR3 nucleotide sequence: TGTGCCAGCAACACGGGGGTGCTTACCTACGAGCAGTACTTC.

This chain connects TRBV6-1 to TRBJ1-2; 11 bases map to TRBD1. In germline, CDR1 is MNHNS, CDR2 SASEGT. The J segment lost 1 base and the V segment lost 6 bases, leaving 1 base of the junction unmatched. CDR3 length equals 14 residues. CDR3 coding DNA: TGTGCCAGCAGGGGACAGGGGGATAACTATGGCTACACCTTC. This encodes CASRGQGDNYGYTF.

V gene TRBV12-5 combines with J gene TRBJ2-4; TRBD1 matches at 8 bases. The length of the CDR3 is 13 residues. Looked up from germline, CDR1 is LGHNT and CDR2 is FRNRAP. V trimming: 5 bases; J trimming: 8 bases; junction bases outside the gene matches: 5. CDR3 DNA: TGTGCTAGTGGTACAGGGGGTGGTGACATTCAGTACTTC. It specifies CASGTGGGDIQYF. Combining the CDR3 with reference TRBV12-5 and TRBJ2-4 gives the whole variable domain DARVTQTPRHKVTEMGQEVTMRCQPILGHNTVFWYRQTMMQGLELLAYFRNRAPLDDSGMPKDRFSAEMPDATLATLKIQPSEPRDSAVYFCASGTGGGDIQYFGAGTRLSVL.